The TCR beta chain under discussion was sequenced for a study of blood T cell repertoires in COVID-19. Turning to the study itself: PBMCs, B-cell-depleted T cells, or T cells provided the cDNA or gDNA that made up the material.

Repertoires were generated with immunoSEQ multiplex PCR, while TCRdb's copy carries only in-frame clones and drops some. The sample consists of tens of thousands of clones, roughly 85% of them appearing once. The CDR3 has 13 amino acids. V shed 4 bases and J shed 7 bases, with 14 bases lying between them. In germline, CDR1 is SGHRS, CDR2 YFSETQ. A few counts support this clone. This rearrangement joins TRBV5-1 to TRBJ1-1; tentative D call: TRBD1 (6 bases). The specimen sequenced was peripheral blood. This TCR was recovered from a human donor in a cohort sampled during active COVID-19. The CDR3 nucleotides read TGCGCCAGCAGCCGGAACAGGGTCGGTGAAGCTTTCTTT. It yields the protein CASSRNRVGEAFF.